Listed here are 18 T cell receptor beta chains from one sample, sequenced in a study of blood T cell repertoires in COVID-19 (dated by TCRdb to 2019 to 2021). Libraries were constructed by the immunoSEQ multiplex PCR assay. The clones in this table, taken by TCRdb from immuneACCESS, are in-frame only. Not every clone is retained; where verified, under half of the shortfall comes from an unresolved V gene, and the cause of the rest is unknown. For this sample there are around 290,000 clones; about 89% appear just once. The ten biggest clones cover approximately 2.6% of the sample. Sequenced material: PBMCs or T cells enriched from blood (not recorded which). These receptors were obtained from a young woman who had recovered from COVID-19.

J is TRBJ1-2 and V is TRBV9; 10 bases match TRBD1. The CDR3 extends over 15 amino acids. Germline trimming cut 4 bases from V and 3 bases from J; bases unmatched to any gene: 6. CDR1 SGDLS and CDR2 YYNGEE come from the germline V gene. In DNA form, the CDR3 reads TGTGCCAGCAGCCTTAGACAGGGGGCCTACTATGGCTACACCTTC. Translation gives CASSLRQGAYYGYTF.

The chain employs TRBV19 and TRBJ1-2, with a tentative D call TRBD1 (6 bases). V was clipped by 5 bases and J by 6 bases, with 16 bases between them. The CDR3 sequence is 14 residues long. CDR1 is LNHDA, CDR2 SQIVND, per germline (reference sequence). The CDR3 region is CASSYRNRVDGYTF. The CDR3, as DNA: TGTGCCAGTAGTTACCGGAACAGGGTGGATGGCTACACCTTC. Combining the CDR3 with reference TRBV19 and TRBJ1-2 gives the whole variable domain DGGITQSPKYLFRKEGQNVTLSCEQNLNHDAMYWYRQDPGQGLRLIYYSQIVNDFQKGDIAEGYSVSREKKESFPLTVTSAQKNPTAFYLCASSYRNRVDGYTFGSGTRLTVV.

V and J are TRBV2 and TRBJ2-7; D is possibly TRBD1 (5 bases). Germline CDR1 SNHLY, CDR2 FYNNEI. CDR3 length: 15 residues. V lost 6 bases to trimming and J lost 0 bases, with 15 bases between them. CDR3 region: CASSPPGRDSYEQYF. In DNA, the CDR3 is TGTGCCAGCAGCCCCCCGGGCAGGGACTCCTACGAGCAGTACTTC.

The chain couples TRBV28 to TRBJ2-3; TRBD2 matches at 11 bases. Germline-derived CDR1 and CDR2 are MDHEN and SYDVKM. Trimming removed 2 bases from V and 0 bases from J; junction bases left unmatched: 7. CDR3 length: 18 amino acids. The CDR3, as DNA: TGTGCCAGCAGTTTAGGTAGCGGGAGGGCCGGAAGCACAGATACGCAGTATTTT. It is translated as CASSLGSGRAGSTDTQYF. Drawing the rest from reference TRBV28 and TRBJ2-3, the complete variable domain is DVKVTQSSRYLVKRTGEKVFLECVQDMDHENMFWYRQDPGLGLRLIYFSYDVKMKEKGDIPEGYSVSREKKERFSLILESASTNQTSMYLCASSLGSGRAGSTDTQYFGPGTRLTVL.

This clone came up once. The sample carries other DNA sequences with the same CDR3. The chain has TRBV6-5 and TRBJ2-2; tentatively, D is TRBD1 (5 bases). CDR3 length equals 15 residues. Germline CDR1 MNHEY, CDR2 SVGAGI. The V gene lost 2 bases and the J gene lost 0 bases, with 7 bases spanning the gap. DNA for the CDR3: TGTGCCAGCAGTTACCGACAGACGAACACCGGGGAGCTGTTTTTT. This sequence encodes CASSYRQTNTGELFF.

The table lists this clone with a count of one. V is TRBV28 and J is TRBJ1-1; no clear D. V lost 4 bases to trimming and J lost 1 base, with 7 bases between them. This CDR3 is 13 amino acids long. The germline V gene encodes CDR1 MDHEN and CDR2 SYDVKM. CDR3 bases: TGTGCCAGCAGTTCCGGTACGAACACTGAAGCTTTCTTT. As protein: CASSSGTNTEAFF.

There are a few counts of this clone. The CDR3 sequence is CASSDHSSGANVLTF. Written as DNA, the CDR3 is TGTGCCAGCAGTGACCACAGCTCTGGGGCCAACGTCCTGACTTTC. V and J are TRBV6-1 and TRBJ2-6, with D unclear. V lost 3 bases, J lost 0 bases, and 6 bases lay in between. The CDR3 has 15 residues. Germline V gene data show CDR1 as MNHNS and CDR2 as SASEGT.

This clone was recorded a few times. The rearrangement joins TRBV11-3 to TRBJ2-3; 8 bases are shared with TRBD2. The CDR3 is 16 residues long. Germline V CDR1 and CDR2: SGHNT, YENEEA. J was trimmed by 2 bases and V by 4 bases; bases with no gene match: 8. CDR3 sequence reads: CASSYYPLADTDTQYF. Written as DNA, the CDR3 is TGTGCCAGCAGCTACTATCCACTAGCGGACACAGATACGCAGTATTTT.

The chain's CDR3 is CASSQTGYNEQFF. For the CDR3, the DNA is TGTGCCAGCAGCCAGACAGGCTACAATGAGCAGTTCTTC. The chain has TRBV3-1 (or the pseudogene TRBV3-2) and TRBJ2-1, with D possibly matching TRBD1 (6 bases). This CDR3 spans 13 amino acids. Germline V lookup: CDR1 LGHDT, CDR2 YNNKEL (reference sequence). Trimming left V 3 bases short and J 3 bases short, with 6 bases between.

This chain joins TRBV5-1 and TRBJ2-3; TRBD1 is a possible D gene (6 bases). V shed 0 bases and J shed 6 bases, with 11 bases lying between them. The CDR3 totals 14 residues. Per the germline V gene, CDR1 is SGHRS and CDR2 is YFSETQ. CDR3 bases: TGCGCCAGCAGCTTGGACAGGGCGAGCGATACGCAGTATTTT. Amino acid sequence: CASSLDRASDTQYF. Full variable domain (remainder filled in from reference TRBV5-1 and TRBJ2-3): KAGVTQTPRYLIKTRGQQVTLSCSPISGHRSVSWYQQTPGQGLQFLFEYFSETQRNKGNFPGRFSGRQFSNSRSEMNVSTLELGDSALYLCASSLDRASDTQYFGPGTRLTVL.

The chain is built from TRBV3-1 (or the pseudogene TRBV3-2) and TRBJ2-1; no clear D. This CDR3 is 18 amino acids long. The V gene lost 2 bases and the J gene lost 5 bases, with 22 bases spanning the gap. CDR1 is LGHDT, CDR2 YNNKEL, per germline (reference sequence). The CDR3 loop is CASSQQTVRGLSNNEQFF. DNA of the CDR3: TGTGCCAGCAGCCAACAGACCGTTAGAGGTCTGAGCAACAATGAGCAGTTCTTC.

This clone was seen just once. The chain links TRBV7-2 to TRBJ2-1; 13 bases align to TRBD2. V shed 4 bases, J shed 4 bases, and the junction held 1 base outside the gene matches. In germline, CDR1 is SGHTA, CDR2 FQGNSA. CDR3 length: 15 amino acids. The CDR3: CASSSGLAGYNEQFF. The CDR3 DNA reads TGTGCCAGCAGCTCGGGACTAGCGGGATACAATGAGCAGTTCTTC.

The CDR3 region is CASSPRLTSYNEQFF. In DNA form, the CDR3 reads TGTGCCAGCAGCCCCCGTCTAACCTCCTACAATGAGCAGTTCTTC. The genes are TRBV3-1 (or the pseudogene TRBV3-2) and TRBJ2-1, with D uncertain. Trimming left V 4 bases short and J 0 bases short, with 10 bases between. The length of the CDR3 is 15 residues. Germline V gives CDR1 LGHDT, CDR2 YNNKEL (reference sequence).

The chain combines TRBV5-1 with TRBJ1-1; the D gene is possibly TRBD1 (5 bases). Germline CDR1 is SGHRS and CDR2 is YFSETQ. V was cut by 0 bases and J by 11 bases, with 14 bases left in between. The CDR3 is 13 amino acids. CDR3 bases: TGCGCCAGCAGCTTGGTAGGGGATTACCAGGCTTTCTTT. Translating gives CASSLVGDYQAFF.

The J gene is TRBJ2-4, the V gene TRBV11-3; TRBD1 aligns across 7 bases. Germline V gives CDR1 SGHNT, CDR2 YENEEA. J was trimmed by 6 bases and V by 10 bases; bases with no gene match: 9. The CDR3 length is 13 residues. In DNA form, the CDR3 reads TGTGCCACCGAGACAGGGAATGGAAACATTCAGTACTTC. Protein product: CATETGNGNIQYF.

The chain combines TRBV7-8 with TRBJ2-3; 9 bases align to TRBD2. Trimming at V came to 2 bases and at J to 0 bases, leaving 12 bases not matched to a gene. This CDR3 has 19 amino acids. CDR1 is SGHVS, CDR2 FQNEAQ, per germline. CDR3 sequence reads: CASSLPTMHLAGSTDTQYF. For the CDR3, the DNA is TGTGCCAGCAGCTTACCAACAATGCATCTAGCGGGAAGCACAGATACGCAGTATTTT.

The chain links TRBV7-9 to TRBJ1-2; D unresolved. The CDR3 runs to 18 residues. V dropped 8 bases and J dropped 2 bases, with 27 bases sitting between them. Germline V gene lookup returns CDR1 SEHNR and CDR2 FQNEAQ (reference sequence). CDR3 protein: CASRPLVIRVSGNYGYTF. The CDR3 bases are TGTGCCAGCCGCCCGCTCGTGATCCGGGTAAGCGGAAACTATGGCTACACCTTC.

The V and J genes are TRBV7-9 and TRBJ2-4, with D tentatively TRBD2 (6 bases). Trimming removed 3 bases from V and 1 base from J, with 13 bases in between. Germline V gives CDR1 SEHNR, CDR2 FQNEAQ (reference sequence). The CDR3 length is 16 residues. In nucleotides, the CDR3 is TGTGCCAGCAGCTTTACATATGGAGGGGCCAAAAACATTCAGTACTTC. Amino acids: CASSFTYGGAKNIQYF. Full variable domain (missing parts from reference TRBV7-9 and TRBJ2-4): DTGVSQNPRHKITKRGQNVTFRCDPISEHNRLYWYRQTLGQGPEFLTYFQNEAQLEKSRLLSDRFSAERPKGSFSTLEIQRTEQGDSAMYLCASSFTYGGAKNIQYFGAGTRLSVL.